These T cell receptor beta chains were read from a single sample in a study of regulatory T cells in long-lasting Graves disease. Each CDR3 protein gets one entry after TCRdb re-called the multiplex PCR reads with MiXCR. The profile shows roughly 400,000 distinct CDR3 sequences, less than 25% of them singletons. The starting material was peripheral blood mononuclear cells (PBMCs), obtained when the disease was refractory, from a patient treated with antithyroid drugs. The receptors here all came from a female donor with Graves disease. CDR3s include the opening cysteine and the closing phenylalanine or tryptophan. A D gene is named only where the DNA matches it firmly. Size values are once, few and many counts, or a class for expanded clones, and some rows have none.

clone_size j_call d_call cdr3_length v_call cdr3_aa cdr3_nt
- TRBJ2-1 TRBD2 16 TRBV7-9 CASSKEVREGYNEQFF TGTGCCAGCAGCAAGGAGGTTCGGGAGGGCTACAATGAGCAGTTCTTC
many TRBJ1-1 - 12 TRBV10-3 CAISVGNTEAFF TGTGCCATCAGTGTGGGGAACACTGAAGCTTTCTTT
many TRBJ2-1 TRBD1 12 TRBV7-2 CASSLAGTGKFF TGTGCCAGCAGCTTAGCAGGGACAGGGAAGTTCTTC
- TRBJ1-1 - 14 TRBV7-2 CASSLKQANTEAFF TGTGCCAGCAGCCTTAAGCAGGCTAACACTGAAGCTTTCTTT
- TRBJ2-7 - 12 TRBV6-1 CASSEALSEQYF TGTGCCAGCAGTGAAGCGCTGAGTGAGCAGTACTTC
few TRBJ1-1 - 17 TRBV5-1 CASSLEVEDSNRPEAFF TGCGCCAGCAGCTTGGAGGTTGAGGACAGCAATAGACCTGAAGCTTTCTTT
- TRBJ2-7 - 14 TRBV15 CATSRGGDPYEQYF TGTGCCACCAGCAGAGGGGGGGACCCCTACGAGCAGTACTTC
few TRBJ2-7 - 16 TRBV14 CASSPRPGLPSYEQYF TGTGCCAGCAGCCCCCGCCCGGGACTGCCCTCCTACGAGCAGTACTTC
many TRBJ2-5 TRBD2 16 TRBV3-1 CASSQPSAGFQETQYF TGTGCCAGCAGCCAACCTTCAGCGGGATTCCAAGAGACCCAGTACTTC
many TRBJ1-4 - 17 TRBV28 CASSSSLRGSTNEKLFF TGTGCCAGCAGTTCTAGCCTAAGAGGTTCAACTAATGAAAAACTGTTTTTT
few TRBJ1-1 - 14 TRBV19 CASSRRGVNTEAFF TGTGCCAGTAGTAGGCGGGGGGTGAACACTGAAGCTTTCTTT
- TRBJ2-5 - 11 TRBV7-8 CASSLMGAQYF TGTGCCAGCAGCTTAATGGGGGCCCAGTACTTC
- TRBJ1-1 - 13 TRBV7-3 CASSFGPVTEAFF TGTGCCAGCAGCTTCGGGCCGGTCACTGAAGCTTTCTTT
few TRBJ1-1 - 12 TRBV7-9 CASRAGDTEAFF TGTGCCAGCAGGGCCGGAGACACTGAAGCTTTCTTT
- TRBJ2-1 TRBD2 14 TRBV5-5 CASSLAGASNEQFF TGTGCCAGCAGCCTAGCGGGAGCGTCTAATGAGCAGTTCTTC
many TRBJ2-7 - 13 TRBV2 CASTPGGAGEQYF TGTGCCAGCACTCCGGGGGGCGCGGGGGAGCAGTACTTC